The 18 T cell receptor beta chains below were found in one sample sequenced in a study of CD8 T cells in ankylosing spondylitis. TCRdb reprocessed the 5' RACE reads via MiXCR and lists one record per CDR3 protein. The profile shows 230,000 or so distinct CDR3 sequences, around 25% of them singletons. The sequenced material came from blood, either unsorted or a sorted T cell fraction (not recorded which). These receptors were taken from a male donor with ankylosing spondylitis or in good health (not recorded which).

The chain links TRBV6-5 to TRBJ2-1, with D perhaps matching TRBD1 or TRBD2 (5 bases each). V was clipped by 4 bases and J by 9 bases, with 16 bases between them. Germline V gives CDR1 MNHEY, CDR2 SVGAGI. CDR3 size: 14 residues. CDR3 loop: CASSFGRERIEQFF. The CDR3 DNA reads TGTGCCAGCAGTTTTGGCAGGGAGCGTATTGAGCAGTTCTTC.

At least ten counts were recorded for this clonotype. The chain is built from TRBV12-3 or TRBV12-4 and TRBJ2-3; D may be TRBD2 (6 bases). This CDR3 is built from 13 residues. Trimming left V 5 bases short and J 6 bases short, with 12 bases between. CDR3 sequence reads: CASSRRGRDTQYF. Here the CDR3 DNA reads TGTGCCAGCAGTCGGCGGGGTCGGGATACGCAGTATTTT.

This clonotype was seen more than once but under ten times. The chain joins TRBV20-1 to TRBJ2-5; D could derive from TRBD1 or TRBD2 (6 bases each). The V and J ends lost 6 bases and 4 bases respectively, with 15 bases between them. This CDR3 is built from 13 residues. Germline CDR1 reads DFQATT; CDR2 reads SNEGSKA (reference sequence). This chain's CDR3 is CSALGGGGETQYF. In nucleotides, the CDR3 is TGCAGTGCGCTAGGGGGAGGTGGAGAGACCCAGTACTTC.

The CDR3 region is CASSPHGAGYTF. For the CDR3, the DNA is TGTGCCAGCAGTCCACATGGGGCTGGCTACACCTTC. The chain combines TRBV2 with TRBJ1-2, with D maybe TRBD1 (5 bases). The CDR3 is 12 residues long. From germline, CDR1 is SNHLY and CDR2 FYNNEI. Trimming took 5 bases from V and 7 from J, leaving 11 bases between them.

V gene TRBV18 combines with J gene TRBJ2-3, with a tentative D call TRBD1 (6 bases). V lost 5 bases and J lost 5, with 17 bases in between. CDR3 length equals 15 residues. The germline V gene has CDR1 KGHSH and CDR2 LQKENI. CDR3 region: CASSSALTGIDTQYF. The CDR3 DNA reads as TGTGCCAGCTCATCAGCCCTCACAGGGATAGATACGCAGTATTTT. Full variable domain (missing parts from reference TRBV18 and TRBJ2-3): NAGVMQNPRHLVRRRGQEARLRCSPMKGHSHVYWYRQLPEEGLKFMVYLQKENIIDESGMPKERFSAEFPKEGPSILRIQQVVRGDSAAYFCASSSALTGIDTQYFGPGTRLTVL.

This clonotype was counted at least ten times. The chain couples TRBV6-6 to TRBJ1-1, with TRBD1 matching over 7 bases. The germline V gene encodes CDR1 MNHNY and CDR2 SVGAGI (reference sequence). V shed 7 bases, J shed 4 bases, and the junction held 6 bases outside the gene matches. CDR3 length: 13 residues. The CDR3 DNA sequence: TGTGCCAGCATTAAGGCAGGGGGCACTGAAGCTTTCTTT. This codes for CASIKAGGTEAFF.

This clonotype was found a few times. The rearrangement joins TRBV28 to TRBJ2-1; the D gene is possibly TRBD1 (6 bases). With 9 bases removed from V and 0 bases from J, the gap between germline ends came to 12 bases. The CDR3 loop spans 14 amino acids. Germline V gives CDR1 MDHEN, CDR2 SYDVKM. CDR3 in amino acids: CASLTGSSYNEQFF. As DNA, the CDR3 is TGTGCCAGTCTTACAGGGAGCTCCTACAATGAGCAGTTCTTC.

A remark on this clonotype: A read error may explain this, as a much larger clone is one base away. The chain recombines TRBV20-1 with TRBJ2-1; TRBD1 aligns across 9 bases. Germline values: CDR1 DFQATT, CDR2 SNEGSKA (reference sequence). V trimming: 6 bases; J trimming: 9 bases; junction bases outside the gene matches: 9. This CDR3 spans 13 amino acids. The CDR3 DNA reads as TGCAGTGCGCCTCGGGACAGGGATTTTGAGCAGTTCTTC. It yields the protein CSAPRDRDFEQFF.

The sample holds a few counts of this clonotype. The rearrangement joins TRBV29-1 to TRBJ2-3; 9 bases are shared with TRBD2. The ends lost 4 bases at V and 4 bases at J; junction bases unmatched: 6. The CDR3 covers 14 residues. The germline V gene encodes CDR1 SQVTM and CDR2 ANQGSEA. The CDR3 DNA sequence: TGCAGCGTTGCGTCCAGCGGGGGGCCAGATACGCAGTATTTT. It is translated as CSVASSGGPDTQYF.

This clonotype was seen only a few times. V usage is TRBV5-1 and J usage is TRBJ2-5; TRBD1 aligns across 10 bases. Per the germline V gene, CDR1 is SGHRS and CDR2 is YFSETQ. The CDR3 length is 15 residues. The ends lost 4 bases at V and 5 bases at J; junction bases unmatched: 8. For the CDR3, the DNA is TGCGCCAGCAGCGGGGGACAGGGGTTTTGGGAGACCCAGTACTTC. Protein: CASSGGQGFWETQYF. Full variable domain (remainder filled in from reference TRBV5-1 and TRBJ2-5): KAGVTQTPRYLIKTRGQQVTLSCSPISGHRSVSWYQQTPGQGLQFLFEYFSETQRNKGNFPGRFSGRQFSNSRSEMNVSTLELGDSALYLCASSGGQGFWETQYFGPGTRLLVL.

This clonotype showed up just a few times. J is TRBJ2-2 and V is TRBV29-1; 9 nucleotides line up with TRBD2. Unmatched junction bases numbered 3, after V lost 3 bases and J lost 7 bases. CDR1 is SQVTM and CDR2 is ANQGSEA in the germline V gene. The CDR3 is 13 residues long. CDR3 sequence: CSVERGGVGELFF. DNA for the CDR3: TGCAGCGTTGAGCGGGGGGGTGTCGGGGAGCTGTTTTTT.

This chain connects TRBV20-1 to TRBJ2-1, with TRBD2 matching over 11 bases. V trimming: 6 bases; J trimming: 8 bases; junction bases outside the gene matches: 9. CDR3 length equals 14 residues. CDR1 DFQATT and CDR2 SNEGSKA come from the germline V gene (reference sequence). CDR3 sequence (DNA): TGCAGTGCAGATCTAGCGGGGGGTTTTGATGAGCAGTTCTTC. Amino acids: CSADLAGGFDEQFF.

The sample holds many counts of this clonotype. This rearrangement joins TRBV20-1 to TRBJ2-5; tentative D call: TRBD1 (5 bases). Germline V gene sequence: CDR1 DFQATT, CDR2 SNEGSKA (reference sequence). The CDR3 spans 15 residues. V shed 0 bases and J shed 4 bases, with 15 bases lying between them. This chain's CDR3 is CSARDFKQVGETQYF. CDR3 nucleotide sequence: TGCAGTGCTAGAGATTTCAAACAGGTCGGAGAGACCCAGTACTTC.

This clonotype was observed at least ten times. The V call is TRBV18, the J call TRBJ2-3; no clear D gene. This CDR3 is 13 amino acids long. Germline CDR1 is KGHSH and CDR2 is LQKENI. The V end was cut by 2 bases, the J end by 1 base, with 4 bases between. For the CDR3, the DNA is TGTGCCAGCTCACCAGAGCGCACAGATACGCAGTATTTT. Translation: CASSPERTDTQYF.

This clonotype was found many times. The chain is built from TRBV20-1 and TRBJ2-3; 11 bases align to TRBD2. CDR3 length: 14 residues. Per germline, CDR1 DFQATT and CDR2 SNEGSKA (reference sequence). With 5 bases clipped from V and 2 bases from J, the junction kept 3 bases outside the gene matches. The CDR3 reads CSADSGGDTDTQYF. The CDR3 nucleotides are TGCAGTGCTGATAGCGGGGGGGACACAGATACGCAGTATTTT.

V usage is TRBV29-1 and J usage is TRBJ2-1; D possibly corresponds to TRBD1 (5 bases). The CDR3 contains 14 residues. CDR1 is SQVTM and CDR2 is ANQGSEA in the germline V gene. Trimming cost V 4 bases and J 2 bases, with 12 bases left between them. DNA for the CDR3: TGCAGCGTTGGCCTCATGACAGCCTACAATGAGCAGTTCTTC. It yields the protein CSVGLMTAYNEQFF.

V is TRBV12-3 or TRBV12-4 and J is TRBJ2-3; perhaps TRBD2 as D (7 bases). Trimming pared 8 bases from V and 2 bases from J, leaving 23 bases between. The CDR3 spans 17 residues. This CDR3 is CASGHEGGKEYTDTQYF. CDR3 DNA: TGTGCCAGCGGCCACGAGGGGGGGAAGGAGTACACAGATACGCAGTATTTT.

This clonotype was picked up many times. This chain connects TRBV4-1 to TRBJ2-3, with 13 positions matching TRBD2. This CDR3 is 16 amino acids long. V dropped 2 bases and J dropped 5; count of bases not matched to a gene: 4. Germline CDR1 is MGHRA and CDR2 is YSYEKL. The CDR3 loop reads CASSQTSGGAVDTQYF. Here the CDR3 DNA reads TGCGCCAGCAGCCAAACTAGCGGGGGGGCGGTAGATACGCAGTATTTT.